This paragraph reports one T cell receptor beta chain. The target of this receptor is not known. It has no much larger one-base neighbor in the sample; base qualities were not kept. TCRbeta CDR3 regions were amplified from genomic DNA using the immunoSEQ Assay, a bias-controlled multiplex PCR. The authors' analysis ran thus. The number of nucleated cells in each sample was estimated from the amplification of reference gene primers within the assay. Sequence reads were collapsed and filtered to measure the absolute abundance of every unique TCRbeta CDR3 rearrangement. Productive Simpson clonality was computed per sample as the square root of Simpson's diversity index over productive rearrangements. As stored in TCRdb, this immuneACCESS dataset retains in-frame rearrangements with V and J assigned. A fraction of the clones does not appear; measured against another copy, unresolved V genes explain less than half of the discrepancy, and the remainder lacks a known reason. V and J calls and clone size follow that table, whereas D and trimming were derived from the DNA. This sample holds 43,000 or so clones; approximately 88% were observed only once. Clones ranked in the top ten supply roughly 14% of the sample.

The data were obtained in a study of blood T cell repertoires in COVID-19 (dated by TCRdb to the early 2020s). Context from the whole study: The collaborator samples originated in the United States, Italy and Spain and spanned the acute and convalescent phases of COVID-19. The material from the prospective study consisted of cDNA or gDNA derived from T cells, B-cell-depleted T cells, or PBMCs. The dataset comprised deeply sampled blood TCRbeta repertoires from subjects exposed to, actively infected with, or recovered from COVID-19. The repertoires were released in a freely available public database meant as a resource for research on the immune response to SARS-CoV-2. The samples were drawn from two sources: the first 160 participants of the ongoing ImmuneRACE study, and fewer than 1,500 subjects contributed by 6 global collaborators. Nearly every sample came with metadata listing a de-identified subject ID, COVID-19 status, age in years and sex. Where HLA class I and class II types were available, the types were taken from metadata supplied by the sample provider, not from assay-based typing. Beyond this particular receptor, the publication reports: Clinical and demographic metadata were provided uncurated, with the amount varying by source and participant.

The collaborating institutions used their own protocols to collect whole blood in K2EDTA tubes. For TCRbeta analysis, collaborators shipped samples in one of three forms: frozen whole blood, isolated PBMCs, or DNA extracted from either of those sample types. At the junction V is shortened by 3 bases and J by 7 bases; bases outside the gene matches: 5. The cysteine opens and the phenylalanine closes a CDR3 of 15 amino acids. The retained sequence is limited to the CDR3, 45 bases, with the frame set at the first base. Via the germline V gene, CDR1 is MDHEN and CDR2 SYDVKM. This TCR came from a man aged 55-75 years with active COVID-19. The sequenced sample was peripheral blood. The chain is made from TRBV28 and TRBJ2-5, and TRBD2 aligns with 13 junction nucleotides. The CDR3 has the sequence CASSLTSGRRVTQYF. The nucleotide sequence is TGTGCCAGCAGTTTGACTAGCGGGAGGAGGGTGACCCAGTACTTC.